This T cell receptor beta chain was documented in a study of cytomegalovirus exposure and HLA in healthy donors. The V gene end was trimmed by 0 bases and the J gene end by 5 bases; junction bases not matched to a gene: 7. This CDR3 comprises 14 residues. CDR1 and CDR2 (germline): GTSNPN, SVGIG (reference sequence). Concerning this clone: The antigen remains unidentified.

General study points: About 90% or about 30% of the time was how often most TCR beta V segments were productive, according to an earlier analysis.

With 60 Vbeta and 13 Jbeta primers, the PCR was carried out. Measured with immunoSEQ multiplex PCR; TCRdb has only the in-frame clones, and not every one. The sample yields about 150,000 clones, roughly 80% seen once. The J gene is TRBJ2-7, the V gene TRBV30; 7 bases are a match to TRBD1. This sequence was found in a middle-aged woman in good health and CMV-seropositive. The sequenced sample consisted of PBMCs. CDR3 sequence: CAWSVLGGIDEQYF. The CDR3 nucleotides read TGTGCCTGGAGTGTACTAGGGGGCATAGACGAGCAGTACTTC.